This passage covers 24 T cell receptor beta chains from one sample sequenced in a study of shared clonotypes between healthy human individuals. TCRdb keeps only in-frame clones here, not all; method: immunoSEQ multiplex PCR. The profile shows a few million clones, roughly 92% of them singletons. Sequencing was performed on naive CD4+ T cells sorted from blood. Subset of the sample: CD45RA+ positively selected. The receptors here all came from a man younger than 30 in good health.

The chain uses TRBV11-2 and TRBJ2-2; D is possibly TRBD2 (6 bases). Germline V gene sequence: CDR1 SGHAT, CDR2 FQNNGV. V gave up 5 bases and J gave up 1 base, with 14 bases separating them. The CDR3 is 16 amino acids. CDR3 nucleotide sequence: TGTGCCAGCAGCCGCCACACGGGGGTGAACACCGGGGAGCTGTTTTTT. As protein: CASSRHTGVNTGELFF.

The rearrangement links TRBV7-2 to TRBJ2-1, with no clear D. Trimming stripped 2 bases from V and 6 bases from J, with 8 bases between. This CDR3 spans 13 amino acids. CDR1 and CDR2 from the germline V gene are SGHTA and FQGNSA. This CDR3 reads CASSLSMTNEQFF. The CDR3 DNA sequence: TGTGCCAGCAGCTTAAGTATGACCAATGAGCAGTTCTTC.

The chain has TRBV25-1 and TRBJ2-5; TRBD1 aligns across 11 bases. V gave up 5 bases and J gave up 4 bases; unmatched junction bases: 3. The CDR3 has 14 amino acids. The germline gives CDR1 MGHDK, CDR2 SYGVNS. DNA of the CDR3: TGTGCCAGCAGTCAGGGACAGGGGGGAGAGACCCAGTACTTC. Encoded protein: CASSQGQGGETQYF.

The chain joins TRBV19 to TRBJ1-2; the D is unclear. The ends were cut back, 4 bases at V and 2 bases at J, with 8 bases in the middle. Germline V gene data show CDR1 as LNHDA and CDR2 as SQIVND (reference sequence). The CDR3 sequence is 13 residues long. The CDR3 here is CASSTEFNYGYTF. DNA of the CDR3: TGTGCCAGTAGTACCGAGTTCAACTATGGCTACACCTTC.

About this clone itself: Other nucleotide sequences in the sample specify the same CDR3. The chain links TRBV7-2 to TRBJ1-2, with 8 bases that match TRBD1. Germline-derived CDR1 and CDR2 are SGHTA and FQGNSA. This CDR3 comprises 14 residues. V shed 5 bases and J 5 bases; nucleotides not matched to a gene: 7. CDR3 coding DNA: TGTGCCAGCAGCCCTGACAGGGGCGGATATGGCTACACCTTC. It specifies CASSPDRGGYGYTF.

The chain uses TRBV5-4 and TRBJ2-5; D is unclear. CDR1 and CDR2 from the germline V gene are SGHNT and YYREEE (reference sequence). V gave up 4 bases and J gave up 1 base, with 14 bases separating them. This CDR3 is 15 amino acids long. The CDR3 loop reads CASSGFGVPQETQYF. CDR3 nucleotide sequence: TGTGCCAGCAGCGGCTTTGGAGTACCCCAAGAGACCCAGTACTTC.

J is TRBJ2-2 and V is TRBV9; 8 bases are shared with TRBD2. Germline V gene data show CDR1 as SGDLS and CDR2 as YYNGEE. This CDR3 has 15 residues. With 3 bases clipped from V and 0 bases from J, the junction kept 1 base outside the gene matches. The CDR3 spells CASSEGLANTGELFF. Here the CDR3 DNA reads TGTGCCAGCAGCGAGGGACTAGCGAACACCGGGGAGCTGTTTTTT.

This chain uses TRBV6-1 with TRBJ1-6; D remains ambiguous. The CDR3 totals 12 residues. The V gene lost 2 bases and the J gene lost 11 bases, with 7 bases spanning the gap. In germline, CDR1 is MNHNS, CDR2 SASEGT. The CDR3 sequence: CASSEQVPPLHF. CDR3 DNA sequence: TGTGCCAGCAGTGAACAGGTACCACCCCTCCACTTT.

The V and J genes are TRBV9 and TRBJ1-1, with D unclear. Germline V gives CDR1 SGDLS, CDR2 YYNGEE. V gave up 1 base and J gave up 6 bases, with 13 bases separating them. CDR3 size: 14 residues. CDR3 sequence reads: CASSVRARGSEAFF. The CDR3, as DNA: TGTGCCAGCAGCGTACGGGCACGTGGTTCTGAAGCTTTCTTT. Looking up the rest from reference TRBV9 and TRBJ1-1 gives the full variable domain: DSGVTQTPKHLITATGQRVTLRCSPRSGDLSVYWYQQSLDQGLQFLIQYYNGEERAKGNILERFSAQQFPDLHSELNLSSLELGDSALYFCASSVRARGSEAFFGQGTRLTVV.

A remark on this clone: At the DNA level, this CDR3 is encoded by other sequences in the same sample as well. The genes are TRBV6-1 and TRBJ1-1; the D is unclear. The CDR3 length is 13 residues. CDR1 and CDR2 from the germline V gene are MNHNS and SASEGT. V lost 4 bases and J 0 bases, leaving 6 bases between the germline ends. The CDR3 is CASSGQMNTEAFF. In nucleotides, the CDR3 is TGTGCCAGCAGTGGACAAATGAACACTGAAGCTTTCTTT.

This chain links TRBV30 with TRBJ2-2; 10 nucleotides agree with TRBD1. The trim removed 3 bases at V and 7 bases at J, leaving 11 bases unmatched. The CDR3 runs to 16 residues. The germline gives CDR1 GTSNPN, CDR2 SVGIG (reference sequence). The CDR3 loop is CAWRVLGTGVGGELFF. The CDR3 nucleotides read TGTGCCTGGAGAGTACTTGGGACAGGGGTCGGCGGGGAGCTGTTTTTT.

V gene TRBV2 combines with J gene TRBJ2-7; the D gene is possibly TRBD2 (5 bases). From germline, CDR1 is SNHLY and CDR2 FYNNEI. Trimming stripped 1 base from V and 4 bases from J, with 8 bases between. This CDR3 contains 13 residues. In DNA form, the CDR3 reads TGTGCCAGCAGTGAAGAACTAGTGTACGAGCAGTACTTC. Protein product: CASSEELVYEQYF.

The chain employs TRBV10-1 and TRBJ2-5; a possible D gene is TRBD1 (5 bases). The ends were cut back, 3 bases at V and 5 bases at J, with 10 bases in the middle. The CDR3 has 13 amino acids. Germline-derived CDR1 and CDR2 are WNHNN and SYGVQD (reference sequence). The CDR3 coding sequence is TGCGCCAGCAGTGAACAGGCATATGAGACCCAGTACTTC. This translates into CASSEQAYETQYF.

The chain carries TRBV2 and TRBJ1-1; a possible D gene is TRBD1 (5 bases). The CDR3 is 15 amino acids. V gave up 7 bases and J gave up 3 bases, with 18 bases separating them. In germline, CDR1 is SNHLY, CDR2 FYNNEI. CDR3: CASTSNPGADTEAFF. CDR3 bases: TGTGCCAGCACCTCGAACCCTGGGGCCGACACTGAAGCTTTCTTT. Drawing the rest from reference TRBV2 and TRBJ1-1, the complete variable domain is EPEVTQTPSHQVTQMGQEVILRCVPISNHLYFYWYRQILGQKVEFLVSFYNNEISEKSEIFDDQFSVERPDGSNFTLKIRSTKLEDSAMYFCASTSNPGADTEAFFGQGTRLTVV.

CDR3: CASRRQAGTVYFF. CDR3 coding DNA: TGTGCCAGCAGGAGGCAGGCGGGAACGGTATACTTCTTT. The V call is TRBV28, the J call TRBJ1-1; no reliable D call. The ends were cut back, 6 bases at V and 14 bases at J, with 22 bases in the middle. The CDR3 runs 13 residues. Germline V lookup: CDR1 MDHEN, CDR2 SYDVKM. Combining the CDR3 with reference TRBV28 and TRBJ1-1 gives the whole variable domain DVKVTQSSRYLVKRTGEKVFLECVQDMDHENMFWYRQDPGLGLRLIYFSYDVKMKEKGDIPEGYSVSREKKERFSLILESASTNQTSMYLCASRRQAGTVYFFGQGTRLTVV.

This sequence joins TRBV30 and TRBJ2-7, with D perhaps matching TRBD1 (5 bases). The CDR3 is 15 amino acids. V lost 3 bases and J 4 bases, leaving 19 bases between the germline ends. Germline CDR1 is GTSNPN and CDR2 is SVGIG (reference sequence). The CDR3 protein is CAWRGSRQHSYEQYF. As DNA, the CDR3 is TGTGCCTGGAGGGGATCAAGACAGCATTCATACGAGCAGTACTTC.

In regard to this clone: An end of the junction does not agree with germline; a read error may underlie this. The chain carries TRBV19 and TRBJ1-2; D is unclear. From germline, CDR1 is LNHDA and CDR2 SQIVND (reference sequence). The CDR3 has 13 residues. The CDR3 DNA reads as TGTGCCAGCTGTAATTTGGCAGATTATGGCTATACCTTC. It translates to CASCNLADYGYTF.

This chain's CDR3 is CASSLEVRTGGAGTF. Written as DNA, the CDR3 is TGTGCCAGCAGCTTAGAGGTTCGGACAGGGGGCGCTGGCACCTTC. This chain links TRBV7-8 with TRBJ1-2, with TRBD1 matching 11 bases. Germline V CDR1 and CDR2: SGHVS, FQNEAQ. V lost 1 base to trimming and J lost 13 bases; unmatched junction nucleotides: 11. The CDR3 has 15 amino acids.

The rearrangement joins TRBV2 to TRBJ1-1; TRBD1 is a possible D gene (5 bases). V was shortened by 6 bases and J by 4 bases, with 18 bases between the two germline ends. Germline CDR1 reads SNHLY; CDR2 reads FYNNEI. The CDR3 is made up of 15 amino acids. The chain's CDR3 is CASRGYSGTITEAFF. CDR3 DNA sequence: TGTGCCAGCAGGGGGTACTCCGGGACCATCACTGAAGCTTTCTTT.

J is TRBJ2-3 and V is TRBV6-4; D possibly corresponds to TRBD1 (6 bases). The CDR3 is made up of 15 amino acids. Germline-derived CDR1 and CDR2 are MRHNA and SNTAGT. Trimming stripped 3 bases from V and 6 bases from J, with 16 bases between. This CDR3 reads CASSESGAPGDTQYF. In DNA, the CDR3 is TGTGCCAGCAGTGAATCAGGGGCGCCGGGGGATACGCAGTATTTT.

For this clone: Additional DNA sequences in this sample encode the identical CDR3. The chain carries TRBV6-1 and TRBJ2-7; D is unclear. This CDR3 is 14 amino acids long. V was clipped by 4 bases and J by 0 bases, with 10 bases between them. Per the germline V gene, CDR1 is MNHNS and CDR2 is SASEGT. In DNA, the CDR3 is TGTGCCAGCAGTGTGGGCGGAAGCTCCTACGAGCAGTACTTC. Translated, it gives CASSVGGSSYEQYF.

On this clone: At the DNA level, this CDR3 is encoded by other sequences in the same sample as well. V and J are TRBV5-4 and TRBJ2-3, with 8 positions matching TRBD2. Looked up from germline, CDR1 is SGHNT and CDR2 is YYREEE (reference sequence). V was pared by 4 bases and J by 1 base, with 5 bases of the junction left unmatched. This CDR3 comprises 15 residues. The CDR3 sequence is CASSRSGSGTDTQYF. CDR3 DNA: TGTGCCAGCAGCCGAAGCGGGAGTGGCACAGATACGCAGTATTTT.

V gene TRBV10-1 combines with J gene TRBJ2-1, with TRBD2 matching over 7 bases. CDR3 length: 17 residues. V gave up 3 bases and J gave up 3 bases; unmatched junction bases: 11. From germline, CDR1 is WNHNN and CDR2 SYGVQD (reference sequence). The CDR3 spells CASSDPVGTNNYNEQFF. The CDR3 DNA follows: TGCGCCAGCAGTGACCCCGTGGGGACTAATAACTACAATGAGCAGTTCTTC.

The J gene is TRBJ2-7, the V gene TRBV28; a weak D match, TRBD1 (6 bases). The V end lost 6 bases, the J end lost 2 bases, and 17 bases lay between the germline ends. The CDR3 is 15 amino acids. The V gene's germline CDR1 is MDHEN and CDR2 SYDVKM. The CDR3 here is CASSHRVQATYEQYF. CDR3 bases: TGTGCCAGCAGCCACAGGGTCCAGGCCACCTACGAGCAGTACTTC.